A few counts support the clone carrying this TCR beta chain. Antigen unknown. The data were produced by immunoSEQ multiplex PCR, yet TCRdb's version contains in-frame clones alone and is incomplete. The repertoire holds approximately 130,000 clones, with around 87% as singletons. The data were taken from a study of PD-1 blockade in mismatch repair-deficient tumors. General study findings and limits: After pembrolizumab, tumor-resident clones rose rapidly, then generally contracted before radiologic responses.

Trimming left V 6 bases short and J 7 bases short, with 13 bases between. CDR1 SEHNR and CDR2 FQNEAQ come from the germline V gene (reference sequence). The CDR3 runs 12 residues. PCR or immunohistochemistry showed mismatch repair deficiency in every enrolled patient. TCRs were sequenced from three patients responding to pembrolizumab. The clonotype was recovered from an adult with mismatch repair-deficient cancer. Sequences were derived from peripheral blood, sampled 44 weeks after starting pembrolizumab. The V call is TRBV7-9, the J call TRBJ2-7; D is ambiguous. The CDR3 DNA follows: TGTGCCAGCAGTCCTGGGTTGGAGGAGCAGTACTTC. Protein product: CASSPGLEEQYF. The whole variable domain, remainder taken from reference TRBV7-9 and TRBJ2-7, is DTGVSQNPRHKITKRGQNVTFRCDPISEHNRLYWYRQTLGQGPEFLTYFQNEAQLEKSRLLSDRFSAERPKGSFSTLEIQRTEQGDSAMYLCASSPGLEEQYFGPGTRLTVT.